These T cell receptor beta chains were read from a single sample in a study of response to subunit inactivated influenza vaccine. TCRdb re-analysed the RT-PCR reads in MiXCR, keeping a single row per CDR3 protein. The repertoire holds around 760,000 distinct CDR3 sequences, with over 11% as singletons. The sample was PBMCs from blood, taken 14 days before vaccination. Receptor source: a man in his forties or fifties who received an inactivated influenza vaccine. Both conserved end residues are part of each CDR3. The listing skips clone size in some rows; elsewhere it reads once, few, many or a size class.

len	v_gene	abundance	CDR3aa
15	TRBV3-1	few	CASSQDLGLNTEAFF
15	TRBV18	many	CASSPQGTSPDTQYF
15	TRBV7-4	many	CASSPGLAEPYEQYF
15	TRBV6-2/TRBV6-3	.	CASSTDRVGNQPQHF
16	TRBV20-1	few	CSARAGGASNNSPLHF
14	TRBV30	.	CAWSVQVFQETQYF
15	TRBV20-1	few	CSAPLAGRSYNEQFF
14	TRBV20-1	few	CSAPLPGGSYEQYF
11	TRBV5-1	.	CASSLKGEAFF
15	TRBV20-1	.	CSAILRQGRGETQYF
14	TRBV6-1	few	CASSVTLLESEQFF
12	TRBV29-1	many	CSAGTGSDTQYF
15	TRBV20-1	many	CSSPRGLASYNEQFF
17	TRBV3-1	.	CASSQDQGDRPQETQYF
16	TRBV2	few	CASSTGTSRYYNEQFF
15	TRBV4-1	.	CASSRGLAAYNEQFF
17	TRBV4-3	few	CASSQEPGGAGANVLTF
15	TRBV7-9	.	CASSLAGLPSSEQYF
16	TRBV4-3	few	CASSQGVQRNTDTQYF
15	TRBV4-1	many	CASSQDNNSGNTIYF
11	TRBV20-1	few	CSAKVDHEQFF
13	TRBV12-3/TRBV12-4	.	CASSFPGDEKLFF
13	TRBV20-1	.	CSASSRTNEKLFF
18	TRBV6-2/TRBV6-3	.	CASSYTTASEYSYNEQFF
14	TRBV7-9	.	CASSRMAGGTEAFF
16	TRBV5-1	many	CASSPWGQGQQETQYF
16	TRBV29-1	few	CSVEDPGTSGENEQFF
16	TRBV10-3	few	CAISSRASGASDTQYF
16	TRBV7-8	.	CASSPKRRGSSYEQYF
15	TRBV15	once	CATSRDYQGNQPQHF
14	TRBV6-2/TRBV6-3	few	CASTRGSLTGELFF
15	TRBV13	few	CASSLEVSVLHTQYF
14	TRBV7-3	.	CASSLKGTDYEQYF
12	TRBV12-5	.	CASALEYQPQHF
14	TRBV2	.	CASSERLGPYEQYF
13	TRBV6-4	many	CASGDTSTDTQYF
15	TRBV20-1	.	CSARMAPGLLLSQYF
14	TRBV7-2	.	CASSWGGGGREQYF
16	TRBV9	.	CASSPSGASGTYEQYF
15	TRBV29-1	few	CSVSPGGRNYNEQFF
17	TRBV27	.	CASSPLSGSLYQDTQYF
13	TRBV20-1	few	CSARDDRHYGYTF
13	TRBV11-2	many	CASSLWTGTEAFF
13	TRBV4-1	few	CASSQVAFGELFF
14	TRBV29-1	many	CSVLAGAGTGELFF
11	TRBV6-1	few	CASSEKDTQYF
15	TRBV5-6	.	CASSHRTSGGDTQYF
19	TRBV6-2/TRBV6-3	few	CASSYGFGTGTGLNQPQHF
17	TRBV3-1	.	CASSQPGDGSYSYEQYF
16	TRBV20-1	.	CSARALEGVNSNEQFF
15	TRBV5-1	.	CASTPASGSFNEQFF
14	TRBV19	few	CASRRRTSAFEQYF
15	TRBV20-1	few	CSARAAGVHPYEQYF
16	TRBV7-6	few	CASSLTSGSLSYEQYF
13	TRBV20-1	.	CSARENRGTEAFF